Listed below are T cell receptor beta chains from one sample, sequenced in a study of cytomegalovirus exposure and HLA in healthy donors. Data came from immunoSEQ multiplex PCR; TCRdb stores just in-frame clones and leaves some out. The sample is made up of around 75,000 clones, and the top ten hold approximately 1.4% of it. Sequencing was carried out using PBMCs. The source is a woman aged 55-70 years in good health and CMV-seronegative. Both conserved end residues are part of each CDR3. A D gene is named only where the DNA matches it firmly.

V	J	D	DNA	CDR3
TRBV12-5	TRBJ2-7	TRBD1	TGTGCTAGTGGTCCGGGGACAGGGCGATACGAGCAGTACTTC	CASGPGTGRYEQYF
TRBV19	TRBJ1-5	TRBD1	TGTGCCAGTAGGGCAGGGGGCACGTATAGCAATCAGCCCCAGCATTTT	CASRAGGTYSNQPQHF
TRBV19	TRBJ2-1	TRBD1	TGTGCCAGTAGTATGGGACAGCTCTCAGGCTTGGTGAATGAGCAGTTCTTC	CASSMGQLSGLVNEQFF
TRBV28	TRBJ2-3	TRBD2	TGTGCCAGCAGGGTAGCGGGTGGGCACACAGATACGCAGTATTTT	CASRVAGGHTDTQYF
TRBV18	TRBJ2-3	TRBD2	TGTGCCAGCTCACCACCCGGACTAGCGGGAGGTATGGGCACAGATACGCAGTATTTT	CASSPPGLAGGMGTDTQYF
TRBV28	TRBJ1-2	-	TGTGCCAGCAGTTTAGTCAGGGTTGCGTATGGCTACACCTTC	CASSLVRVAYGYTF
TRBV29-1	TRBJ2-1	-	TGCAGCGTTTCCAAAGACAGCGATGAGCAGTTCTTC	CSVSKDSDEQFF
TRBV29-1	TRBJ2-1	TRBD1	TGCAGCGTTAAGAAGACAGGGAGCTCCTACAATGAGCAGTTCTTC	CSVKKTGSSYNEQFF
TRBV5-4	TRBJ2-5	-	TGTGCCAGCAGCTTGGCGGGGGTTAGAGAGACCCAGTACTTC	CASSLAGVRETQYF
TRBV9	TRBJ2-7	TRBD2	TGTGCCAGCAGCGCTGGGGGGGGAGTCTACGAGCAGTACTTC	CASSAGGGVYEQYF
TRBV29-1	TRBJ2-1	TRBD2	TGCAGCGTTGAGGCTGGGACTAGCGGGTATAATGAGCAGTTCTTC	CSVEAGTSGYNEQFF
TRBV10-3	TRBJ2-7	-	TGTGCCGCTAAAACTAGTGCCGGGGCCTACGAGCAGTACTTC	CAAKTSAGAYEQYF
TRBV5-4	TRBJ2-1	TRBD1	TGTGCCAGCAGGCCGGGACAGGGACCTTACTACAATGAGCAGTTCTTC	CASRPGQGPYYNEQFF
TRBV5-1	TRBJ2-7	-	TGCGCCAGCAGCAGGGGACTAGGGGGCGACGAGCAGTACTTC	CASSRGLGGDEQYF
TRBV6-5	TRBJ1-5	-	TGTGCCAGCAGTTACGGGCCTTACAATCAGCCCCAGCATTTT	CASSYGPYNQPQHF
TRBV7-3	TRBJ2-2	TRBD2	TGTGCCAGCAGCTTAGGAGCTAGCGGGATATGGAACACCGGGGAGCTGTTTTTT	CASSLGASGIWNTGELFF
TRBV19	TRBJ2-7	-	TGTGCCAGTAGTACTTCAGGGTTAAGGAACGAGCAGTACTTC	CASSTSGLRNEQYF
TRBV28	TRBJ1-5	TRBD1	TGTGCCAGCAGTTTCGTTGGGACAGGTTATCAGCCCCAGCATTTT	CASSFVGTGYQPQHF
TRBV2	TRBJ2-3	-	TGTGCCAGCAGTATCCGACAGCTCACAGATACGCAGTATTTT	CASSIRQLTDTQYF
TRBV4-2	TRBJ2-3	-	TGTGCCAGCAGCCAAGAAGCGCCTGGCACAGATACGCAGTATTTT	CASSQEAPGTDTQYF
TRBV2	TRBJ2-7	-	TGTGCCAGCACTGGGGTAGGGGCCCTCTACGAGCAGTACTTC	CASTGVGALYEQYF
TRBV11-2	TRBJ1-1	-	TGTGCCAGCAGCTTAGGCGTCGAAACTTCGGCTTTCTTT	CASSLGVETSAFF
TRBV6-1	TRBJ2-2	TRBD2	TGTGCCAGCACCGAGCGGGAGAACACCGGGGAGCTGTTTTTT	CASTERENTGELFF
TRBV19	TRBJ1-5	TRBD1	TGTGCCAGTAGTAAGCCCCTGACAGGGTCAAATCAGCCCCAGCATTTT	CASSKPLTGSNQPQHF
TRBV30	TRBJ1-5	-	TGTGCCTGGAGTGGCCAGGGGAGCGCCCAGCATTTT	CAWSGQGSAQHF
TRBV6-5	TRBJ1-2	-	TGTGCCAGCAGTTACCCCGAAGGGGATGGCTACACCTTC	CASSYPEGDGYTF
TRBV5-8	TRBJ1-2	-	TGTGCCAGCAGCCACCTGGAGGGGTTGTTGGATGGCTACACCTTC	CASSHLEGLLDGYTF
TRBV7-2	TRBJ2-2	-	TGTGCCAGCAGCTTACCTACTTACACCGGGGAGCTGTTTTTT	CASSLPTYTGELFF
TRBV19	TRBJ1-2	-	TGTGCCAGTAAGCCAGACGGACAGCTCTATGGCTACACCTTC	CASKPDGQLYGYTF
TRBV14	TRBJ2-1	TRBD2	TGTGCCAGCAGCCAAGACTTAGGCGGGAGGGGGCAGTTCTTC	CASSQDLGGRGQFF
TRBV15	TRBJ2-5	TRBD1	TGTGCCACCAGCACAGGACAGGGGGCGAGGGAGACCCAGTACTTC	CATSTGQGARETQYF
TRBV10-3	TRBJ2-5	TRBD2	TGTGCCATCAGTGGCGGGACTAGGGGCGTAGAGACCCAGTACTTC	CAISGGTRGVETQYF
TRBV2	TRBJ1-2	-	TGTGCCAGCAGTGAAGTGTCAGATGGCTACACCTTC	CASSEVSDGYTF
TRBV6-4	TRBJ2-1	TRBD2	TGTGCAAACGCCACGGGGGGACTAGCGGGAGCATGGTGGGACGATGAGCAGTTCTTC	CANATGGLAGAWWDDEQFF
TRBV18	TRBJ2-7	-	TGTGCCAGCTCACCAGGCAAAGGCGCAGGGGAGCAGTACTTC	CASSPGKGAGEQYF
TRBV5-8	TRBJ2-2	TRBD1	TGTGCCAGCAGCCCGGGACAGGGAAGCCAAATACTCACCGGGGAGCTGTTTTTT	CASSPGQGSQILTGELFF
TRBV14	TRBJ1-1	-	TGTGCCAGCAGCCAGAGGGGGACCGGGGTTCAATCAGATCCTTTCTTT	CASSQRGTGVQSDPFF
TRBV9	TRBJ2-3	TRBD1	TGTGCCAGCACTATTGGACAGGGGTCAGATACGCAGTATTTT	CASTIGQGSDTQYF
TRBV10-2	TRBJ1-1	-	TGCGCTTCTGGGGGGGGGTGGACTGAAGCTTTCTTT	CASGGGWTEAFF
TRBV19	TRBJ1-5	TRBD1	TGTGCCAGTAGTATGGACAGGGATCAGCCCCAGCATTTT	CASSMDRDQPQHF
TRBV5-8	TRBJ2-5	TRBD2	TGTGCCAGCAGCTTGACTAGCGGACCAGTCCAAGAGACCCAGTACTTC	CASSLTSGPVQETQYF
TRBV6-5	TRBJ2-7	TRBD1	TGTGCCAGCAGTGGGGACAGGGTAGGAAGGGAGCAGTACTTC	CASSGDRVGREQYF
TRBV10-3	TRBJ2-3	TRBD2	TGTGCCATCAGAGCGGGGTCGAGCACAGATACGCAGTATTTT	CAIRAGSSTDTQYF
TRBV7-2	TRBJ2-7	-	TGTGCCAGCAGCTGGAAGCGGGCCTACGAGCAGTACTTC	CASSWKRAYEQYF
TRBV6-1	TRBJ1-5	TRBD1	TGTGCCAGCCGAGGGGGCACTCGGGAGCCCCAGCATTTT	CASRGGTREPQHF
TRBV15	TRBJ2-5	TRBD1	TGTGCCACCAGCGCAGGACAGGTCGATGAGCAGTACTTC	CATSAGQVDEQYF
TRBV29-1	TRBJ2-7	-	TGCAGCGTTTCACCACAGGGCTACGAGCAGTACTTC	CSVSPQGYEQYF
TRBV6-1	TRBJ2-5	TRBD2	TGTGCCAGCAGTCTCCGGACTAGCGGTCAAGAGACCCAGTACTTC	CASSLRTSGQETQYF
TRBV2	TRBJ2-7	TRBD1	TGTGCCAGCAGCCCGGGGACAGGGGTGGTGCAGTACTTC	CASSPGTGVVQYF